A single sample gave rise to the 8 T cell receptor beta chains below, sequenced in a study of technical replicates of blood from a few donors. Sequenced by immunoSEQ multiplex PCR; TCRdb stores in-frame clones only, minus some. The sample lists roughly 13,000 clones; more than 70% were seen once. Sequenced sample: PBMCs. The receptors shown here come from a human donor in good health.

The chain combines TRBV30 with TRBJ2-1, with 10 bases aligning to TRBD2. CDR3 length equals 16 residues. The V gene end was trimmed by 1 base and the J gene end by 5 bases; junction bases not matched to a gene: 8. Looked up from germline, CDR1 is GTSNPN and CDR2 is SVGIG (reference sequence). This CDR3 reads CAWSGLAGQANNEQFF. CDR3 nucleotides: TGTGCCTGGAGTGGACTAGCGGGCCAGGCGAACAATGAGCAGTTCTTC. The entire variable domain, with the rest obtained from reference TRBV30 and TRBJ2-1, is as follows: SQTIHQWPATLVQPVGSPLSLECTVEGTSNPNLYWYRQAAGRGLQLLFYSVGIGQISSEVPQNLSASRPQDRQFILSSKKLLLSDSGFYLCAWSGLAGQANNEQFFGPGTRLTVL.

This chain joins TRBV10-1 and TRBJ2-7; D is possibly TRBD2 (6 bases). In germline, CDR1 is WNHNN, CDR2 SYGVQD (reference sequence). This CDR3 spans 14 amino acids. V was trimmed by 8 bases and J by 2 bases, leaving 16 bases between them. The CDR3 region is CASGRTEATYEQYF. In DNA, the CDR3 is TGCGCCAGCGGGAGGACGGAGGCTACCTACGAGCAGTACTTC.

This clone was detected only once. The chain employs TRBV4-2 and TRBJ2-3; 11 positions agree with TRBD2. This CDR3 comprises 18 residues. Germline loops: CDR1 LGHNA, CDR2 YNFKEQ. Trimming took 4 bases from V and 5 from J; bases not matched to a gene: 14. The CDR3 coding sequence is TGTGCCAGCAGCCCCCCGGGCGTAGCGGGAGGGCCGAGAGATACGCAGTATTTT. Residues: CASSPPGVAGGPRDTQYF.

This clone was found once. CDR3 in DNA: TGTGCCAGCAGCGTAGTGGCGGGAGTCCTAGATACGCAGTATTTT. Its translation: CASSVVAGVLDTQYF. V usage is TRBV9 and J usage is TRBJ2-3; 7 positions agree with TRBD2. CDR1 SGDLS and CDR2 YYNGEE come from the germline V gene. V lost 0 bases and J lost 5; bases outside the gene matches: 6. CDR3 length: 15 residues.

This clone was detected once. V usage is TRBV28 and J usage is TRBJ2-1; the D gene is possibly TRBD2 (6 bases). Trimming took off 5 bases at V and 8 bases at J, with 13 bases between the two ends. CDR3 size: 13 residues. The germline CDR1 and CDR2 sequences are MDHEN and SYDVKM. CDR3 sequence reads: CASSRGGAYEQFF. The CDR3 coding sequence is TGTGCCAGCAGTCGGGGCGGGGCCTATGAGCAGTTCTTC.

The J gene is TRBJ2-7, the V gene TRBV13; D is perhaps TRBD2 (6 bases). The ends were cut back, 3 bases at V and 6 bases at J, with 24 bases in the middle. Germline CDR1 PRHDT, CDR2 FYEKMQ (reference sequence). The CDR3 has 17 residues. This CDR3 reads CASSLGSGHSIPGEQYF. For the CDR3, the DNA is TGTGCCAGCAGCTTGGGTAGCGGCCACTCCATACCAGGCGAGCAGTACTTC.

The chain joins TRBV2 to TRBJ2-1; 7 nucleotides match TRBD2. The CDR3 covers 13 residues. With 5 bases clipped from V and 5 bases from J, the junction kept 3 bases outside the gene matches. Germline V gives CDR1 SNHLY, CDR2 FYNNEI. The CDR3: CASSRDYHNEQFF. The CDR3 DNA is TGTGCCAGCAGTAGGGACTACCACAATGAGCAGTTCTTC.

V is TRBV7-6 and J is TRBJ2-2; maybe TRBD1 (5 bases). The V end was cut by 1 base, the J end by 2 bases, with 11 bases between. The CDR3 loop spans 16 amino acids. Germline V lookup: CDR1 SGHVS, CDR2 FNYEAQ. The CDR3 is CASSLEGAGNTGELFF. CDR3 DNA: TGTGCCAGCAGCTTAGAAGGGGCTGGTAACACCGGGGAGCTGTTTTTT.